Below are 24 T cell receptor beta chains sequenced from a single sample in a study of shared clonotypes between healthy human individuals. CD8 cells classed as naive were CD45RO-negative and positively selected for CCR7, excluding terminally differentiated effector memory CD45RA+ cells. Clones were sequenced by immunoSEQ multiplex PCR, and TCRdb holds only the in-frame ones, with some missing. The sample yields about 2 million clones, about 95% seen once. Sequenced sample: naive CD8+ T cells sorted from blood. These TCRs come from a young man in good health.

This clone is a singleton in its sample. Additional DNA sequences in this sample encode the identical CDR3. This chain uses TRBV9 with TRBJ2-7, with 9 bases that match TRBD2. V lost 0 bases and J lost 2; bases outside the gene matches: 3. Germline V gives CDR1 SGDLS, CDR2 YYNGEE. The length of the CDR3 is 15 residues. CDR3: CASSVGTSAAYEQYF. The CDR3, as DNA: TGTGCCAGCAGCGTAGGGACTAGCGCAGCCTACGAGCAGTACTTC.

The chain joins TRBV6-1 to TRBJ2-5; the match to TRBD2 covers 14 bases. Germline V gives CDR1 MNHNS, CDR2 SASEGT. The V gene end was trimmed by 4 bases and the J gene end by 5 bases; junction bases not matched to a gene: 6. The CDR3 has 16 amino acids. The CDR3 DNA reads as TGTGCCAGCAGTGCCTGGACTAGCGGGGGGTGGGAGACCCAGTACTTC. This translates into CASSAWTSGGWETQYF.

This clone was seen a single time. V and J are TRBV7-8 and TRBJ2-3; TRBD2 matches 12 bases. Germline lookup yields CDR1 SGHVS and CDR2 FQNEAQ. The CDR3 runs 17 residues. With 5 bases clipped from V and 6 bases from J, the junction kept 12 bases outside the gene matches. The CDR3 spells CASSPLAGGPIVDTQYF. The DNA of the CDR3 is TGTGCCAGCAGCCCGCTAGCGGGAGGGCCGATTGTGGATACGCAGTATTTT.

The chain joins TRBV4-1 to TRBJ2-7, with no clear D. CDR1 MGHRA and CDR2 YSYEKL come from the germline V gene. The CDR3 loop spans 15 amino acids. Trimming removed 2 bases from V and 2 bases from J, with 13 bases in between. As DNA, the CDR3 is TGCGCCAGCAGCCAAAAGCAGGCGGATCCCTACGAGCAGTACTTC. Translating it yields CASSQKQADPYEQYF.

This chain uses TRBV12-5 with TRBJ1-2, with D perhaps matching TRBD1 (5 bases). V was pared by 3 bases and J by 6 bases, with 14 bases between. The germline CDR1 and CDR2 sequences are LGHNT and FRNRAP. There are 14 residues in the CDR3. The CDR3 region is CASGLSVGGDGYTF. The CDR3 bases are TGTGCTAGTGGTTTAAGTGTTGGAGGGGATGGCTACACCTTC. Complete variable domain (other parts from reference TRBV12-5 and TRBJ1-2): DARVTQTPRHKVTEMGQEVTMRCQPILGHNTVFWYRQTMMQGLELLAYFRNRAPLDDSGMPKDRFSAEMPDATLATLKIQPSEPRDSAVYFCASGLSVGGDGYTFGSGTRLTVV.

The chain uses TRBV13 and TRBJ2-1, with a tentative D call TRBD2 (5 bases). This CDR3 has 13 amino acids. CDR1 and CDR2 from the germline V gene are PRHDT and FYEKMQ (reference sequence). V lost 4 bases and J lost 5, with 9 bases in between. The chain's CDR3 is CASSYGINNEQFF. CDR3 DNA: TGTGCCAGCAGCTACGGGATTAACAATGAGCAGTTCTTC.

The chain employs TRBV5-8 and TRBJ2-1; 8 nucleotides line up with TRBD2. The CDR3 length is 17 residues. Trimming at V came to 0 bases and at J to 4 bases, leaving 9 bases not matched to a gene. Germline V gene sequence: CDR1 SGHTS, CDR2 YDEGEE. The CDR3 loop reads CASSLEATSGLYNEQFF. The CDR3 DNA reads as TGTGCCAGCAGCTTGGAAGCCACTAGCGGCCTATACAATGAGCAGTTCTTC.

V gene TRBV11-2 combines with J gene TRBJ1-5, with 8 bases fitting TRBD1. This CDR3 contains 19 residues. Trimming took 0 bases from V and 4 from J; bases not matched to a gene: 14. CDR1 is SGHAT, CDR2 FQNNGV, per germline. CDR3 bases: TGTGCCAGCAGCTTAGATTGGGGCCAGGGGGCAGGCGTTAATCAGCCCCAGCATTTT. Encoded protein: CASSLDWGQGAGVNQPQHF.

This clone was recorded once. This chain links TRBV19 with TRBJ2-7; 10 bases line up with TRBD2. This CDR3 is 15 amino acids long. Germline V gives CDR1 LNHDA, CDR2 SQIVND (reference sequence). Trimming removed 3 bases from V and 5 bases from J; junction bases left unmatched: 7. The CDR3 reads CASSIQLAGVNEQYF. Here the CDR3 DNA reads TGTGCCAGTAGTATTCAGCTAGCGGGAGTTAACGAGCAGTACTTC.

V usage is TRBV13 and J usage is TRBJ2-7, with D unresolved. V was trimmed by 8 bases and J by 4 bases, leaving 15 bases between them. This CDR3 has 13 residues. From germline, CDR1 is PRHDT and CDR2 FYEKMQ (reference sequence). This CDR3 reads CASGQGNLYEQYF. Written as DNA, the CDR3 is TGTGCCAGCGGGCAAGGGAATCTTTACGAGCAGTACTTC.

Details on this clone: In the same sample, other DNA sequences code for this CDR3. The CDR3 loop reads CASSTTNQPQHF. The CDR3 DNA sequence: TGTGCCAGCAGCACAACCAATCAGCCCCAGCATTTT. The chain combines TRBV7-9 with TRBJ1-5, with D unclear. Germline values: CDR1 SEHNR, CDR2 FQNEAQ (reference sequence). Between the trimmed V and J ends, which lost 5 bases and 3 bases, there was a span of 5 bases. The CDR3 totals 12 residues. Filled out from reference TRBV7-9 and TRBJ1-5, the complete variable domain reads DTGVSQNPRHKITKRGQNVTFRCDPISEHNRLYWYRQTLGQGPEFLTYFQNEAQLEKSRLLSDRFSAERPKGSFSTLEIQRTEQGDSAMYLCASSTTNQPQHFGDGTRLSIL.

This sequence joins TRBV5-6 and TRBJ1-4, with D unclear. The germline V gene encodes CDR1 SGHDT and CDR2 YYEEEE. There are 14 residues in the CDR3. The V end was cut by 4 bases, the J end by 8 bases, with 15 bases between. The CDR3 protein is CASSPQNQEEKLFF. DNA for the CDR3: TGTGCCAGCAGCCCACAAAACCAAGAGGAAAAACTGTTTTTT.

The V call is TRBV9, the J call TRBJ1-2, with 9 positions matching TRBD1. The trim removed 0 bases at V and 6 bases at J, leaving 6 bases unmatched. The CDR3 is made up of 15 amino acids. Germline values: CDR1 SGDLS, CDR2 YYNGEE. CDR3 sequence reads: CASSVGRDRDHGYTF. The CDR3 nucleotides are TGTGCCAGCAGCGTAGGGAGGGACAGGGACCATGGCTACACCTTC. Based on the CDR3 plus reference TRBV9 and TRBJ1-2, the full variable domain is DSGVTQTPKHLITATGQRVTLRCSPRSGDLSVYWYQQSLDQGLQFLIQYYNGEERAKGNILERFSAQQFPDLHSELNLSSLELGDSALYFCASSVGRDRDHGYTFGSGTRLTVV.

This rearrangement joins TRBV6-6 to TRBJ1-1, with TRBD1 matching 10 bases. CDR3 size: 14 residues. Germline values: CDR1 MNHNY, CDR2 SVGAGI (reference sequence). The V gene end was trimmed by 5 bases and the J gene end by 5 bases; junction bases not matched to a gene: 5. CDR3 nucleotides: TGTGCCAGCAGTGCGGGACAGGGGTGGACTGAAGCTTTCTTT. Translating it yields CASSAGQGWTEAFF.

The CDR3 spells CASSDRVWYNEQFF. DNA of the CDR3: TGTGCCAGCTCCGACAGGGTATGGTACAATGAGCAGTTCTTC. The chain links TRBV6-1 to TRBJ2-1, with TRBD1 matching over 7 bases. Per germline, CDR1 MNHNS and CDR2 SASEGT. The CDR3 loop spans 14 amino acids. V lost 8 bases and J lost 4; bases outside the gene matches: 8.

Worth noting for this clone: Other DNA sequences in this specimen translate into the identical CDR3. The chain joins TRBV9 to TRBJ1-6; possibly TRBD1 for D (5 bases). The CDR3 is 14 amino acids. Germline loops: CDR1 SGDLS, CDR2 YYNGEE. Trimming stripped 2 bases from V and 5 bases from J, with 8 bases between. The CDR3 spells CASSVGGDNSPLHF. In nucleotides, the CDR3 is TGTGCCAGCAGCGTTGGGGGAGATAATTCACCCCTCCACTTT.

The V gene is TRBV7-6, the J gene TRBJ2-7; possible D gene TRBD1, 5 bases. CDR1 and CDR2 (germline): SGHVS, FNYEAQ. Trimming shortened V by 3 bases and J by 2 bases, and 26 bases separated the two germline ends. This CDR3 region has 19 residues. Here the CDR3 reads CASSLGPSARGDLPYEQYF. CDR3 sequence (DNA): TGTGCCAGCAGCTTGGGGCCTTCCGCTAGGGGCGATCTTCCCTACGAGCAGTACTTC.

Only one count was recorded for this clone. V and J are TRBV7-9 and TRBJ1-1, with 7 bases aligning to TRBD1. The CDR3 has 13 amino acids. Trimming removed 7 bases from V and 8 bases from J; junction bases left unmatched: 10. The germline gives CDR1 SEHNR, CDR2 FQNEAQ (reference sequence). CDR3 residues: CASTGVGQREAFF. The CDR3 bases are TGTGCCAGCACCGGAGTGGGACAGCGAGAAGCTTTCTTT.

The CDR3 is CASSERLGTLVANVLTF. The CDR3 DNA follows: TGTGCCAGCAGTGAACGCCTAGGTACGCTAGTGGCCAACGTCCTGACTTTC. The chain is built from TRBV6-1 and TRBJ2-6; no firm D call. Germline lookup yields CDR1 MNHNS and CDR2 SASEGT. The V end was cut by 2 bases, the J end by 6 bases, with 17 bases between. This CDR3 has 17 amino acids.

This clone was observed once. The chain couples TRBV4-2 to TRBJ2-1; a weak D match, TRBD2 (5 bases). Trimming cost V 3 bases and J 1 base, with 10 bases left between them. CDR1 LGHNA and CDR2 YNFKEQ come from the germline V gene. The CDR3 is made up of 15 amino acids. The CDR3 DNA reads TGTGCCAGCAGCCAGGAGGCTCTGTCCTACAATGAGCAGTTCTTC. Its protein product is CASSQEALSYNEQFF.

This clone was seen only once. The chain links TRBV10-3 to TRBJ1-2, with unresolved D. V was trimmed by 2 bases and J by 0 bases, leaving 7 bases between them. This CDR3 has 14 amino acids. Germline V gene sequence: CDR1 ENHRY, CDR2 SYGVKD. DNA for the CDR3: TGTGCCATCAGTGAGATGGGGTCTAACTATGGCTACACCTTC. It yields the protein CAISEMGSNYGYTF.

The chain employs TRBV2 and TRBJ1-6; D unresolved. Trimming removed 2 bases from V and 9 bases from J, with 8 bases in between. There are 13 residues in the CDR3. Germline CDR1 reads SNHLY; CDR2 reads FYNNEI. The chain's CDR3 is CASSEISGSPLHF. As DNA, the CDR3 is TGTGCCAGCAGTGAAATCTCGGGTTCACCCCTCCACTTT. The entire variable domain, with the rest obtained from reference TRBV2 and TRBJ1-6, is as follows: EPEVTQTPSHQVTQMGQEVILRCVPISNHLYFYWYRQILGQKVEFLVSFYNNEISEKSEIFDDQFSVERPDGSNFTLKIRSTKLEDSAMYFCASSEISGSPLHFGNGTRLTVT.

The rearrangement uses TRBV9 and TRBJ2-3, with 8 bases identical to TRBD1. This CDR3 has 17 residues. Trimming took 0 bases from V and 4 from J; bases not matched to a gene: 10. Germline V CDR1 and CDR2: SGDLS, YYNGEE. The CDR3 nucleotides are TGTGCCAGCAGCGTAGCTCCGTCGACAGGGGTACCAGATACGCAGTATTTT. Translating gives CASSVAPSTGVPDTQYF.

This chain joins TRBV9 and TRBJ2-2; perhaps TRBD1 as D (6 bases). Germline V lookup: CDR1 SGDLS, CDR2 YYNGEE. V was pared by 0 bases and J by 7 bases, with 10 bases between. CDR3 size: 14 residues. CDR3 region: CASSVEGDGGELFF. CDR3 in DNA: TGTGCCAGCAGCGTAGAGGGGGATGGCGGGGAGCTGTTTTTT. The variable domain in full, completed from reference TRBV9 and TRBJ2-2, reads DSGVTQTPKHLITATGQRVTLRCSPRSGDLSVYWYQQSLDQGLQFLIQYYNGEERAKGNILERFSAQQFPDLHSELNLSSLELGDSALYFCASSVEGDGGELFFGEGSRLTVL.